This T cell receptor (beta chain) was identified during a study of shared clonotypes between healthy human individuals. The method was immunoSEQ multiplex PCR; TCRdb's version includes in-frame clones alone and lacks a portion of them. In the table there are over a million clones, more than 95% of which are singletons. Trimming shortened V by 6 bases and J by 3 bases, and 14 bases separated the two germline ends. This CDR3 region has 14 residues. From germline, CDR1 is KGHSH and CDR2 LQKENI. Sequenced sample: naive CD4+ T cells sorted from blood. Stated subset: CD45RA+ positively selected. The rearrangement links TRBV18 to TRBJ2-5; D possibly uses TRBD1 or TRBD2 (5 bases each). The TCR comes from a man younger than 40 in good health. CDR3 sequence (DNA): TGTGCCAGCTCCAAAATCGGGGCAGAAGAGACCCAGTACTTC. This codes for CASSKIGAEETQYF.